This TCR beta chain was sequenced during a study of OX40 agonist ivuxolimab in advanced cancers. Background on the study: Patients treated during dose escalation were battling hepatocellular carcinoma, melanoma, renal cell or head and neck cancer.

CDR1 MNHNS and CDR2 SASEGT come from the germline V gene. The CDR3 is made up of 15 amino acids. V was pared by 0 bases and J by 3 bases, with 2 bases of the junction left unmatched. Peripheral blood came from all dose cohorts at three timepoints. Assay: immunoSEQ multiplex PCR; the TCRdb copy retains only in-frame clones and omits some. This table holds under 55,000 clones, 80% to 95% found once. The clonotype comes from an adult with an advanced solid tumor such as melanoma, head and neck, liver or kidney cancer. The J gene is TRBJ1-2, the V gene TRBV6-1; 9 positions match TRBD1. The specimen comprised CD4+ or CD8+ T cells sorted from blood, sampled in a trial of the OX40 agonist ivuxolimab. CDR3 protein: CASSEAGQGYYGYTF. The CDR3, as DNA: TGTGCCAGCAGTGAAGCGGGACAGGGTTACTATGGCTACACCTTC.